These 8 T cell receptor beta chains originate from one sample sequenced in a study of CD8 T cells in Susac syndrome. An input of roughly 0.5 to 1 ug of RNA was subjected to reverse transcription using random hexamers. TCRdb used MiXCR to reprocess the immunoSEQ multiplex PCR reads, holding one entry per CDR3 protein. The table includes 150,000 to 190,000 distinct CDR3 sequences, around 95% detected once. Sequenced sample: CD8+ T cells from PBMCs. The receptors come from a human donor with multiple sclerosis.

This sequence joins TRBV4-1 and TRBJ2-1; D unresolved. Trimming left V 0 bases short and J 5 bases short, with 8 bases between. The CDR3 length is 14 residues. CDR1 and CDR2 (germline): MGHRA, YSYEKL. The CDR3 here is CASSQEKADNEQFF. For the CDR3, the DNA is TGCGCCAGCAGCCAAGAGAAGGCTGACAATGAGCAGTTCTTC.

The rearrangement uses TRBV29-1 and TRBJ2-1; D is possibly TRBD2 (6 bases). The CDR3 loop spans 14 amino acids. Germline V gives CDR1 SQVTM, CDR2 ANQGSEA. V lost 3 bases to trimming and J lost 8 bases, with 17 bases between them. The CDR3 sequence: CSVEGLGLIDEQFF. CDR3 coding DNA: TGCAGCGTTGAGGGACTGGGATTAATAGATGAGCAGTTCTTC.

The chain joins TRBV5-6 to TRBJ2-1, with 8 nucleotides matching TRBD2. Looked up from germline, CDR1 is SGHDT and CDR2 is YYEEEE. The CDR3 contains 12 residues. The CDR3 DNA sequence: TGTGTTTCTGCGGGGGGACACAATGAGCAGTTCTTC. This codes for CVSAGGHNEQFF.

V gene TRBV5-1 combines with J gene TRBJ2-7, with D possibly matching TRBD1 (5 bases). The V gene lost 2 bases and the J gene lost 5 bases, with 17 bases spanning the gap. In germline, CDR1 is SGHRS, CDR2 YFSETQ. The CDR3 is 15 amino acids. Here the CDR3 reads CASSFQGPSKDEQYF. Here the CDR3 DNA reads TGCGCCAGCAGCTTCCAGGGTCCCAGTAAGGACGAGCAGTACTTC.

The rearrangement joins TRBV9 to TRBJ2-7; D is possibly TRBD1 or TRBD2 (5 bases each). CDR1 and CDR2 from the germline V gene are SGDLS and YYNGEE. This CDR3 is 13 amino acids long. Trimming stripped 7 bases from V and 3 bases from J, with 14 bases between. CDR3 protein: CASGGTESYEQYF. In nucleotides, the CDR3 is TGTGCCAGCGGGGGAACGGAGAGCTACGAGCAGTACTTC.

This chain links TRBV12-3 or TRBV12-4 with TRBJ2-4; D is undetermined. Between the trimmed V and J ends, which lost 3 bases and 7 bases, there was a span of 13 bases. The CDR3 spans 14 residues. CDR3: CASSFPGRGNIQYF. Written as DNA, the CDR3 is TGTGCCAGCAGTTTCCCCGGCCGAGGCAACATTCAGTACTTC.

This chain joins TRBV25-1 and TRBJ1-6; no clear D. Germline loops: CDR1 MGHDK, CDR2 SYGVNS. This CDR3 is built from 13 residues. V was clipped by 2 bases and J by 16 bases, with 15 bases between them. Here the CDR3 reads CASSELGLGPLHF. The CDR3 DNA follows: TGTGCCAGCAGTGAACTAGGTTTAGGGCCGCTCCACTTT.

The chain couples TRBV15 to TRBJ1-2, with unresolved D. Trimming pared 5 bases from V and 2 bases from J, leaving 9 bases between. The CDR3 contains 13 residues. Germline V lookup: CDR1 LNHNV, CDR2 YYDKDF (reference sequence). CDR3 region: CATSGRSNYGYTF. DNA for the CDR3: TGTGCCACCAGCGGCCGAAGCAACTATGGCTACACCTTC.